Listed here are 4 T cell receptor beta chains from one sample, sequenced in a study of T cells in Graves' hyperthyroidism and ophthalmopathy. From RNA transcripts, TCR beta CDR3 regions were amplified. With the HTBI primer set, the TCR CDR3 went through a first round of RT-PCR. Each CDR3 protein is one row after TCRdb ran MiXCR on the multiplex PCR reads. Here the sample spans about 300,000 distinct CDR3 sequences, roughly 13% being singletons. Sequencing was performed on blood. Receptors were obtained from a middle-aged woman with Graves' hyperthyroidism.

In its sample, this clonotype was seen a few times. This rearrangement joins TRBV3-1 to TRBJ1-6, with D unresolved. The CDR3 loop spans 18 amino acids. The V and J ends lost 2 bases and 10 bases respectively, with 24 bases between them. Per germline, CDR1 LGHDT and CDR2 YNNKEL (reference sequence). The CDR3 loop is CASSQILTSGRPNSPLHF. Here the CDR3 DNA reads TGTGCCAGCAGCCAAATTCTTACTAGTGGCCGTCCAAACTCACCCCTCCACTTT.

The V and J genes are TRBV27 and TRBJ2-1; D remains ambiguous. V lost 8 bases and J lost 5, with 13 bases in between. Germline loops: CDR1 MNHEY, CDR2 SMNVEV (reference sequence). The length of the CDR3 is 13 residues. CDR3 protein: CASYGLGDNEQFF. CDR3 coding DNA: TGTGCCAGCTATGGTTTAGGTGACAATGAGCAGTTCTTC.

This clonotype was picked up a small number of times. V and J are TRBV20-1 and TRBJ2-7; D remains ambiguous. Germline V gene data show CDR1 as DFQATT and CDR2 as SNEGSKA (reference sequence). Trimming removed 4 bases at V and 3 bases at J, with 10 bases between. CDR3 size: 12 residues. The CDR3 sequence is CSAKPVGYEQYF. CDR3 in DNA: TGCAGTGCTAAGCCCGTGGGCTACGAGCAGTACTTC.

This clonotype was recorded at least ten times. The chain links TRBV12-3 or TRBV12-4 to TRBJ1-1, with 9 bases aligning to TRBD1. There are 15 residues in the CDR3. Losses at the gene ends were 7 bases for V and 5 bases for J; bases not matched to a gene: 11. CDR3 protein: CASMPQGARSTEAFF. In nucleotides, the CDR3 is TGTGCCAGCATGCCACAGGGGGCTCGGAGTACTGAAGCTTTCTTT.